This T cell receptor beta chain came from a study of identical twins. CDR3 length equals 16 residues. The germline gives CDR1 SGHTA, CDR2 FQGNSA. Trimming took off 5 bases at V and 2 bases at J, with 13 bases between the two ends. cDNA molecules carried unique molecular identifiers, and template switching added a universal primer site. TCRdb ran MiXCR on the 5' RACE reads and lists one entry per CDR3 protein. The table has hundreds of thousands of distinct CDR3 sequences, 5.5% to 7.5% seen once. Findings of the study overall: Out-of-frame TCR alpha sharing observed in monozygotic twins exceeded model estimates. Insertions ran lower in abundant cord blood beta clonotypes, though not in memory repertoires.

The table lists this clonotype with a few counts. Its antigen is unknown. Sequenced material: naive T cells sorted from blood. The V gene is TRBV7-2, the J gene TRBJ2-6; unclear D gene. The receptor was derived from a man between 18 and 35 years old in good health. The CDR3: CASSPVGLAGANVLTF. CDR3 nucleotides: TGTGCCAGCAGCCCAGTAGGGTTGGCTGGGGCCAACGTCCTGACTTTC.